This note documents a single T cell receptor beta chain sequence. This specimen belongs to a study of blood T cell repertoires in COVID-19. The germline V and J ends were trimmed by 0 bases and 0 bases, with 8 bases remaining between them. Germline V gene sequence: CDR1 SGHRS, CDR2 YFSETQ. The CDR3 has 15 residues. Original analysis: The authors estimated nucleated cell counts from reference gene primer amplification. Data came from immunoSEQ multiplex PCR; TCRdb stores just in-frame clones and leaves some out. V and J calls and clone size follow that table, whereas D and trimming were derived from the DNA. The sample has tens of thousands of clones; 80% are singletons.

The chain combines TRBV5-1 with TRBJ2-3, with D tentatively TRBD2 (6 bases). Sequences were obtained from peripheral blood. The origin of this receptor is a woman in her 70s with acute or convalescent COVID-19. As DNA, the CDR3 is TGCGCCAGCAGCTTGGACCGGGGGAGCACAGATACGCAGTATTTT. It yields the protein CASSLDRGSTDTQYF.